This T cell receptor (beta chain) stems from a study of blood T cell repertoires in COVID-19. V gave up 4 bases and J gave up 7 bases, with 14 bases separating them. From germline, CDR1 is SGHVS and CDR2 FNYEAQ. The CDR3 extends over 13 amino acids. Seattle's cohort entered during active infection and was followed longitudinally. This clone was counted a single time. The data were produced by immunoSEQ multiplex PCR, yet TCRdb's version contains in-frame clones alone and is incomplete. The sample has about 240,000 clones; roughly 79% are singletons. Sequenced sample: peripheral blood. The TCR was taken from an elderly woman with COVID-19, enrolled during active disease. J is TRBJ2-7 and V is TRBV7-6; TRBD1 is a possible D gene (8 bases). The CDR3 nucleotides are TGTGCCAGCAGCTACAGGGGGGGAAGGGAGCAGTACTTC. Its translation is CASSYRGGREQYF.